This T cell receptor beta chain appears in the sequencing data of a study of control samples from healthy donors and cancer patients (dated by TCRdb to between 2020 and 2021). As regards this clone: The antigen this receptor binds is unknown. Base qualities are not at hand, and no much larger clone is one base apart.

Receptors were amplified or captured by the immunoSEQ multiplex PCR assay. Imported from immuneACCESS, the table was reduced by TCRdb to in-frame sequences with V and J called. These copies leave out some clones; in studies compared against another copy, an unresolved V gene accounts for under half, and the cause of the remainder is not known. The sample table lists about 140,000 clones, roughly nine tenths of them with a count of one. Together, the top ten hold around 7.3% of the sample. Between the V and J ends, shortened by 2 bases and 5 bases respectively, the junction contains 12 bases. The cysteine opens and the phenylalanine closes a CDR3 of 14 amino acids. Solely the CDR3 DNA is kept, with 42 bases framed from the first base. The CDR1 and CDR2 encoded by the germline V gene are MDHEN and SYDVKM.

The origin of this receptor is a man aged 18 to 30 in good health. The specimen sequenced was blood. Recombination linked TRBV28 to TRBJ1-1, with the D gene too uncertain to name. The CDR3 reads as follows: CASSLRTHGTEAFF. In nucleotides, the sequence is TGTGCCAGCAGTTTACGGACCCATGGGACTGAAGCTTTCTTT.